Shown below are 5 T cell receptor beta chains from a single sample sequenced in a study of blood T cell repertoires in COVID-19. Sequencing used immunoSEQ multiplex PCR; TCRdb keeps in-frame clones, though not all of them. The sample shows around 150,000 clones, about 76% of them seen only once. Sequenced input: peripheral blood. The receptors were sampled from a woman aged 55-75 years with active or convalescent COVID-19.

The V gene is TRBV4-2, the J gene TRBJ2-3; D is possibly TRBD1 (5 bases). The germline CDR1 and CDR2 sequences are LGHNA and YNFKEQ. Trimming removed 2 bases at V and 2 bases at J, with 14 bases between. The length of the CDR3 is 16 residues. CDR3 region: CASSQNEGEITDTQYF. The DNA for the CDR3 is TGTGCCAGCAGCCAAAACGAAGGGGAAATCACAGATACGCAGTATTTT.

The chain has TRBV27 and TRBJ2-1, with 7 bases identical to TRBD1. Unmatched junction bases numbered 5, after V lost 0 bases and J lost 3 bases. CDR3 length equals 16 residues. CDR1 and CDR2 (germline): MNHEY, SMNVEV (reference sequence). CDR3 nucleotides: TGTGCCAGCAGTTTATCAGAGGGGGCTATCTACAATGAGCAGTTCTTC. Residues: CASSLSEGAIYNEQFF.

About this clone itself: Other DNA sequences in the same sample also yield this CDR3. The rearrangement uses TRBV25-1 and TRBJ2-3; D is ambiguous. The CDR3 totals 13 residues. From germline, CDR1 is MGHDK and CDR2 SYGVNS. V shed 3 bases and J shed 1 base, with 5 bases lying between them. CDR3 residues: CASSEGGTDTQYF. CDR3 coding DNA: TGTGCCAGCAGTGAGGGCGGCACAGATACGCAGTATTTT.

The CDR3 DNA sequence: TGTGCCAGCAGTTACTACCTCTTTGGCTCACCCCTCCACTTT. Encoded protein: CASSYYLFGSPLHF. The chain employs TRBV6-5 and TRBJ1-6, with no clear D. V gave up 1 base and J gave up 10 bases, with 11 bases separating them. The CDR3 is 14 residues long. The germline V gene encodes CDR1 MNHEY and CDR2 SVGAGI.

Only a few counts were recorded for this clone. The rearrangement joins TRBV10-3 to TRBJ1-1, with 7 bases aligning to TRBD1. From germline, CDR1 is ENHRY and CDR2 SYGVKD. This CDR3 spans 13 amino acids. Germline trimming cut 10 bases from V and 6 bases from J; bases unmatched to any gene: 11. The CDR3 protein is CATWMDRSAEAFF. CDR3 coding DNA: TGTGCCACCTGGATGGACAGGTCGGCTGAAGCTTTCTTT.